This TCR beta chain was found in a study of T cells in Graves' hyperthyroidism and ophthalmopathy. Study as a whole: Peripheral blood specimens were obtained at initial diagnosis, prior to any treatment.

Regions amplified from RNA transcripts were the TCR beta CDR3 regions. RT-PCR in the first round (using the HTBI primer set) targeted the TCR CDR3. From the multiplex PCR reads, TCRdb called clonotypes with MiXCR, one entry per CDR3 protein. The sample holds hundreds of thousands of distinct CDR3 sequences, about 12% seen once. Stable hyperthyroidism: no ophthalmopathy progression over 18 months of follow-up. Patients showing uncontrolled infection, other autoimmune disease, pregnancy or lactation were ineligible. This CDR3 has 15 amino acids. The germline V gene has CDR1 PRHDT and CDR2 FYEKMQ (reference sequence). Deletions cut 5 bases from V and 2 bases from J, with 13 bases between.

The source is a woman aged 18-29 years with Graves' hyperthyroidism. The sequenced sample consisted of blood. The chain combines TRBV13 with TRBJ2-1, with TRBD2 as a possible D gene (6 bases). The CDR3 here is CASSAGGSAYNEQFF. Written as DNA, the CDR3 is TGTGCCAGCAGCGCTGGGGGGTCGGCCTACAATGAGCAGTTCTTC.